This T cell receptor (beta chain) emerged from a study of technical replicates of blood from a few donors. Measured with immunoSEQ multiplex PCR; TCRdb has only the in-frame clones, and not every one. The sample carries 35,000 to 50,000 clones, 90% to 97% recorded once. The V gene's germline CDR1 is SGHDN and CDR2 FVKESK. After removal of 0 bases from V and 5 bases from J, the junction contained 4 bases not matched to a gene. This CDR3 contains 16 residues. Sequenced: T cells isolated from PBMCs. This TCR was recovered from a human donor in good health. V is TRBV14 and J is TRBJ1-5; 10 bases are a match to TRBD1. The CDR3 DNA sequence: TGTGCCAGCAGCCAAGATGGGGACAGGGGACATCAGCCCCAGCATTTT. Translation gives CASSQDGDRGHQPQHF.